A single sample is the source of the 2 T cell receptor beta chains below, sequenced in a study of OX40 agonist ivuxolimab in advanced cancers. Measured with immunoSEQ multiplex PCR; TCRdb has only the in-frame clones, and not every one. In the table there are fewer than 85,000 clones, 90% to 95% of which are singletons. The specimen comprised CD4+ or CD8+ T cells sorted from blood, sampled in a trial of the OX40 agonist ivuxolimab. These receptors all stem from an adult with an advanced solid tumor such as melanoma, head and neck, liver or kidney cancer.

V is TRBV5-1 and J is TRBJ1-1; D ambiguous. Trimming removed 7 bases from V and 7 bases from J, with 23 bases in between. The CDR3 runs 15 residues. Germline assignment: CDR1 SGHRS and CDR2 YFSETQ. CDR3 protein: CASFPGGVGTGEAFF. As DNA, the CDR3 is TGCGCCAGCTTCCCCGGCGGGGTTGGAACTGGTGAAGCTTTCTTT. Together with reference TRBV5-1 and TRBJ1-1, the CDR3 gives the full variable domain: KAGVTQTPRYLIKTRGQQVTLSCSPISGHRSVSWYQQTPGQGLQFLFEYFSETQRNKGNFPGRFSGRQFSNSRSEMNVSTLELGDSALYLCASFPGGVGTGEAFFGQGTRLTVV.

This clone came up once. This chain connects TRBV7-8 to TRBJ2-1, with 9 bases that match TRBD2. Germline V gene lookup returns CDR1 SGHVS and CDR2 FQNEAQ. The trim removed 4 bases at V and 15 bases at J, leaving 10 bases unmatched. The CDR3 is 13 residues long. The CDR3 DNA sequence: TGTGCCAGCAGCTGGGGGCGGGGGGGCCTCCCGTTCTTC. Translating it yields CASSWGRGGLPFF.